The clone carrying this T cell receptor beta chain was detected only a few times. Trimming pared 5 bases from V and 7 bases from J, leaving 11 bases between. CDR1 is DFQATT, CDR2 SNEGSKA, per germline (reference sequence). The CDR3 is 12 amino acids. These data come from a study of response to subunit inactivated influenza vaccine. A single record per CDR3 protein comes from TCRdb applying MiXCR to the RT-PCR reads. Of approximately 700,000 distinct CDR3 sequences listed, about 15% were seen once; the top ten hold 11%. The sequences come from PBMCs from blood, collected 11 to 12 days after vaccination. The sequence was collected from a man between 50 and 59 years old who received an inactivated influenza vaccine. V gene TRBV20-1 combines with J gene TRBJ2-2, with D hard to call. The CDR3 is CSALHMNGELFF. The CDR3 DNA reads TGCAGTGCTTTACACATGAACGGGGAGCTGTTTTTT.